The entry below gives a single T cell receptor beta chain sequence along with its context. The sample is drawn from a study of blood T cell repertoires in COVID-19. Study information: From the United States, Italy and Spain came samples of acute and convalescent COVID-19.

CDR1 SNHLY and CDR2 FYNNEI come from the germline V gene. The CDR3 sequence is 14 residues long. V shed 4 bases and J 3 bases; nucleotides not matched to a gene: 6. Generated by immunoSEQ multiplex PCR, the TCRdb table keeps only in-frame clones and is missing some. The sample gives 40,000 to 50,000 clones, around 81% of which show up once; about 4.9% is in the top ten. This rearrangement joins TRBV2 to TRBJ2-7; TRBD1 matches 7 bases. Sequencing input: peripheral blood. The receptor's source is a man aged 50-60 years with active COVID-19. The CDR3 DNA sequence: TGTGCCAGCAGTGCCGGGACAGCCGACTACGAGCAGTACTTC. Translated: CASSAGTADYEQYF.